One and the same sample provided the 11 T cell receptor beta chains below, sequenced in a study of shared clonotypes between healthy human individuals. Clones were sequenced by immunoSEQ multiplex PCR, and TCRdb holds only the in-frame ones, with some missing. The profile covers 2 million to 2.5 million clones, with roughly 93% appearing a single time and about 0.39% taken by the ten largest. The sample taken for sequencing was naive CD4+ T cells from PBMCs. Noted subset: CD45RA+ positively selected. The receptors derive from a man younger than 35 in good health. Some clones in this sample may be carry-over from other donors' samples.

The V call is TRBV28, the J call TRBJ1-2, with 7 bases aligning to TRBD1. The junction had 10 bases not matched to a gene; V was cut back by 2 bases and J by 7 bases. Germline V gene lookup returns CDR1 MDHEN and CDR2 SYDVKM. This CDR3 spans 15 amino acids. Here the CDR3 reads CASSLEDRSRGGYTF. The CDR3 coding sequence is TGTGCCAGCAGTTTAGAGGACAGGTCAAGGGGTGGCTACACCTTC.

This clone was counted once. The genes are TRBV4-1 and TRBJ2-5; D tentatively reads TRBD1 or TRBD2 (5 bases each). Trimming took off 2 bases at V and 0 bases at J, with 13 bases between the two ends. Germline CDR1 and CDR2: MGHRA and YSYEKL. This CDR3 contains 16 residues. CDR3 nucleotides: TGCGCCAGCAGCCAAACCCGGGGACGTAACCAAGAGACCCAGTACTTC. Protein sequence: CASSQTRGRNQETQYF.

V usage is TRBV18 and J usage is TRBJ2-7, with D perhaps TRBD1 (5 bases). Germline V gene sequence: CDR1 KGHSH, CDR2 LQKENI. Trimming pared 0 bases from V and 0 bases from J, leaving 12 bases between. The CDR3 extends over 16 amino acids. The CDR3 protein is CASSPPAGQSSYEQYF. The CDR3 DNA reads as TGTGCCAGCTCACCACCGGCAGGGCAAAGCTCCTACGAGCAGTACTTC.

This rearrangement joins TRBV6-5 to TRBJ2-5; 7 bases map to TRBD1. Germline CDR1 and CDR2: MNHEY and SVGAGI. V shed 4 bases, J shed 5 bases, and the junction held 10 bases outside the gene matches. The CDR3 sequence is 15 residues long. This chain's CDR3 is CASSFNRGLGETQYF. Here the CDR3 DNA reads TGTGCCAGCAGTTTTAACAGGGGTTTGGGGGAGACCCAGTACTTC.

The rearrangement joins TRBV5-4 to TRBJ2-3, with 8 bases lining up with TRBD1. V shed 7 bases and J 1 base; nucleotides not matched to a gene: 8. Per the germline V gene, CDR1 is SGHNT and CDR2 is YYREEE (reference sequence). The CDR3 covers 15 residues. CDR3 loop: CASGHRGTGTDTQYF. The DNA of the CDR3 is TGTGCCAGCGGCCACAGGGGGACAGGCACAGATACGCAGTATTTT.

The chain links TRBV27 to TRBJ2-3; D is perhaps TRBD2 (5 bases). Trimming cost V 3 bases and J 0 bases, with 13 bases left between them. Germline CDR1 MNHEY, CDR2 SMNVEV (reference sequence). This CDR3 is built from 16 residues. The CDR3 region has the DNA TGTGCCAGCAGTTTCTTAACGGGAATTAGCACAGATACGCAGTATTTT. Protein sequence: CASSFLTGISTDTQYF.

The gene calls are TRBV19 and TRBJ2-3; 11 bases are a match to TRBD2. The CDR3 is 17 amino acids. V lost 5 bases and J lost 4; bases outside the gene matches: 11. The germline V gene encodes CDR1 LNHDA and CDR2 SQIVND (reference sequence). The CDR3 spells CASSPQLSGRGPDTQYF. The DNA for the CDR3 is TGTGCCAGTAGTCCCCAACTTAGCGGGAGGGGCCCAGATACGCAGTATTTT.

J is TRBJ1-5 and V is TRBV2, with D possibly matching TRBD1 (5 bases). In germline, CDR1 is SNHLY, CDR2 FYNNEI. This CDR3 spans 14 amino acids. The V and J ends lost 4 bases and 6 bases respectively, with 13 bases between them. The CDR3 here is CASSGPGTAQPQHF. CDR3 bases: TGTGCCAGCAGTGGTCCCGGGACGGCTCAGCCCCAGCATTTT.

The chain recombines TRBV13 with TRBJ2-5; 9 positions agree with TRBD2. CDR1 and CDR2 from the germline V gene are PRHDT and FYEKMQ (reference sequence). CDR3 length: 16 amino acids. V dropped 0 bases and J dropped 3; count of bases not matched to a gene: 5. The CDR3 DNA reads as TGTGCCAGCAGCTTAGGGGGCCTAGCGGGAAAAGAGACCCAGTACTTC. Its protein is CASSLGGLAGKETQYF.

This sequence joins TRBV7-9 and TRBJ2-5, with 9 nucleotides matching TRBD2. Germline-derived CDR1 and CDR2 are SEHNR and FQNEAQ (reference sequence). This CDR3 comprises 14 residues. J gave up 8 bases and V 3 bases, and 7 bases lay outside the gene matches. For the CDR3, the DNA is TGTGCCAGCAGCTTGGGAGGCGGGGGGGAAACCCAGTACTTC. Translation: CASSLGGGGETQYF.

The chain is built from TRBV7-8 and TRBJ2-7; the D is unclear. The CDR3 covers 15 residues. Trimming pared 2 bases from V and 3 bases from J, leaving 14 bases between. Germline-derived CDR1 and CDR2 are SGHVS and FQNEAQ. CDR3 in amino acids: CASSLRPIADYEQYF. The CDR3 nucleotides read TGTGCCAGCAGCTTACGACCGATAGCTGACTACGAGCAGTACTTC. The full variable domain, in which reference TRBV7-8 and TRBJ2-7 provide the parts outside the CDR3, is GAGVSQSPRYKVAKRGQDVALRCDPISGHVSLFWYQQALGQGPEFLTYFQNEAQLDKSGLPSDRFFAERPEGSVSTLKIQRTQQEDSAVYLCASSLRPIADYEQYFGPGTRLTVT.